The rows below give T cell receptor beta chains drawn from one sample of a study of PD-L1 blockade in urothelial cancer. Using immunoSEQ multiplex PCR, the repertoire was profiled, and TCRdb retains in-frame clones only, with some absent. Here the sample spans about 50,000 clones, 88% being singletons. Here the sequenced sample was PBMCs, taken around atezolizumab (anti-PD-L1) treatment. These receptors were collected from a man aged 60 to 75 with urothelial cancer. Each CDR3 is given with its conserved first and last residue. A D gene is named only where the DNA matches it firmly. Clone size is stated in some rows and not others, as once, few, many or a class when expanded.

clone_size,j_call,v_call,d_call,cdr3_nt,cdr3_aa
.,TRBJ1-4,TRBV6-1,.,TGTGCCAGCAGGCCGAACAGGGCACGTATTGAAAAACTGTTTTTT,CASRPNRARIEKLFF
.,TRBJ1-1,TRBV4-1,.,TGCGCCAGCAGCCAATTTCCGGGGGACACTGAAGCTTTCTTT,CASSQFPGDTEAFF
.,TRBJ2-7,TRBV27,.,TGTGCCAGCAGTTATAAACAGGGAGGGCTCTCCTACGAGCAGTACTTC,CASSYKQGGLSYEQYF
.,TRBJ1-6,TRBV29-1,.,TGCAGCGTCAAACGACAGGAGGATTCACCCCTCCACTTT,CSVKRQEDSPLHF
.,TRBJ2-7,TRBV29-1,.,TGCAGCGGCGGGGAAGACTACGAGCAGTACTTC,CSGGEDYEQYF
.,TRBJ2-3,TRBV9,.,TGTGCCAGCAGCCTCACAGATACGCAGTATTTT,CASSLTDTQYF
.,TRBJ1-3,TRBV18,TRBD1,TGTGCCAGCTCACCACGGGGACAGCGGGGAAACACCATATATTTT,CASSPRGQRGNTIYF
.,TRBJ2-5,TRBV27,.,TGTGCCAGCAGTAGACAGGCCCCACAAGAGACCCAGTACTTC,CASSRQAPQETQYF
.,TRBJ1-6,TRBV27,.,TGTGCCAGCAGTTTTCGACAGGTTCATTCACCCCTCCACTTT,CASSFRQVHSPLHF
.,TRBJ2-7,TRBV28,.,TGTGCCAGCGGTACACACTACGAGCAGTACTTC,CASGTHYEQYF
.,TRBJ2-3,TRBV6-1,TRBD2,TGTGCCAGCAGATCGCGGGGGGGCCTCACAGATACGCAGTATTTT,CASRSRGGLTDTQYF
.,TRBJ2-7,TRBV6-5,.,TGTGCCAGCAGTTACGGACAACTCGACGAGCAGTACTTC,CASSYGQLDEQYF
few,TRBJ1-5,TRBV19,TRBD1,TGTGCCAGTAGATTGGGACAGGTAAATCAGCCCCAGCATTTT,CASRLGQVNQPQHF
.,TRBJ1-2,TRBV7-2,.,TGTGCCAGCAGCAAGGACAGAGACTATGGCTACACCTTC,CASSKDRDYGYTF
few,TRBJ1-5,TRBV5-5,TRBD1,TGTGCCAGCAGCCTAGAGGGGACAGGGGGCAGCAATCAGCCCCAGCATTTT,CASSLEGTGGSNQPQHF
.,TRBJ1-1,TRBV5-1,.,TGCGCCAGCAGCTTGGTTGGTGGAGGGAACACTGAAGCTTTCTTT,CASSLVGGGNTEAFF
.,TRBJ2-1,TRBV18,TRBD2,TGTGCCAGCTCGCCCTTCATACTAGCGGGGGGGTACAATGAGCAGTTCTTC,CASSPFILAGGYNEQFF
few,TRBJ1-5,TRBV30,.,TGTGCCTGGAGTGTAAGCGGAACTGAACAGCCCCAGCATTTT,CAWSVSGTEQPQHF
.,TRBJ2-2,TRBV21-1,.,TGTGCCAGTCGAGCCCAAGGACAGGGGGCGAGTCCCGGGGAGCTGTTTTTT,CASRAQGQGASPGELFF
.,TRBJ2-7,TRBV6-5,.,TGTGCCAGCAGTTACAAAGGGAGTTGGGCCTACGAGCAGTACTTC,CASSYKGSWAYEQYF
.,TRBJ1-6,TRBV6-5,.,TGTGCCAGCAGTTACCGTTCCGGCGGGAATTCACCCCTCCACTTT,CASSYRSGGNSPLHF
.,TRBJ1-2,TRBV6-5,.,TGTGCCAGCAGGTCAGGGATTGACTATGGCTACACCTTC,CASRSGIDYGYTF
.,TRBJ2-1,TRBV10-3,.,TGTGCCATCATGGAGCGGGCGTACAATGAGCAGTTCTTC,CAIMERAYNEQFF
.,TRBJ2-3,TRBV9,TRBD2,TGTGCCAGCAGCGTAGACGGGGGGACAGATACGCAGTATTTT,CASSVDGGTDTQYF
.,TRBJ2-7,TRBV28,TRBD1,TGTGCCAGCAGCCCCCCAGACAGGGGGATAAACGAGCAGTACTTC,CASSPPDRGINEQYF
.,TRBJ1-1,TRBV7-3,.,TGTGCCAGCAGCCGGGGGATGGTGGACACTGAAGCTTTCTTT,CASSRGMVDTEAFF
.,TRBJ2-7,TRBV11-2,TRBD2,TGCGCCAGCAGCTCGGAAGGACTAGCGGGAGACTACGAGCAGTACTTC,CASSSEGLAGDYEQYF
once,TRBJ1-1,TRBV19,.,TGTGCCAGTAGTATCTCAGCAGGGGCGATAGGGAACACTGAAGCTTTCTTT,CASSISAGAIGNTEAFF
.,TRBJ2-7,TRBV5-1,TRBD1,TGCGCCAGCAGCTCCGGGACAGGACGCTCCTACGAGCAGTACTTC,CASSSGTGRSYEQYF
.,TRBJ2-1,TRBV27,TRBD2,TGTGCCAGCAGGACTAGCGGGAGTTATAATGAGCAGTTCTTC,CASRTSGSYNEQFF
.,TRBJ2-5,TRBV11-3,TRBD2,TGTGCCAGCAGCCACTCTGGACTAGCAGCCCAAGAGACCCAGTACTTC,CASSHSGLAAQETQYF
.,TRBJ2-1,TRBV5-6,.,TGTGCCAGCAGCTTGGTTCACAATGGTGAGCAGTTCTTC,CASSLVHNGEQFF
once,TRBJ2-5,TRBV9,TRBD2,TGTGCCAGCAGCGTGGAAGCGGGGGGCGGTGGGAAAGAGACCCAGTACTTC,CASSVEAGGGGKETQYF
.,TRBJ2-7,TRBV11-2,TRBD2,TGTGCCAGCAGCTTAGTGGTTAGCGGGGGCTACGAGCAGTACTTC,CASSLVVSGGYEQYF
.,TRBJ2-2,TRBV6-5,.,TGTGCCAGCAGTCCCCCGGGGTCGCACACCGGGGAGCTGTTTTTT,CASSPPGSHTGELFF
.,TRBJ2-5,TRBV5-4,.,TGTGCCAGCAGCCCTTCAGGTTACCAAGAGACCCAGTACTTC,CASSPSGYQETQYF
.,TRBJ2-1,TRBV11-2,TRBD2,TGTGCCAGCAGCCTACAAGCGGGGGCTCACAATGAGCAGTTCTTC,CASSLQAGAHNEQFF
.,TRBJ1-4,TRBV9,TRBD1,TGTGCCAGCAGCCTACAGGGGGGGGATGAAAAACTGTTTTTT,CASSLQGGDEKLFF
.,TRBJ2-7,TRBV18,TRBD1,TGTGCCAGCTCAGCCGGGACAGGGGGCTCCTACGAGCAGTACTTC,CASSAGTGGSYEQYF
.,TRBJ1-6,TRBV4-1,.,TGCGCCAGCAGCCAAGGGCGATCTCAGGGCTCACCCCTCCACTTT,CASSQGRSQGSPLHF
once,TRBJ2-7,TRBV7-2,.,TGTGCCAGCAGCTTAGCGGCAGCCAGGAACTACGAGCAGTACTTC,CASSLAAARNYEQYF
.,TRBJ2-6,TRBV7-8,TRBD1,TGTGCCAGCAGCTTAGCAGGTCGGACAGGGAGGGCCAACGTCCTGACTTTC,CASSLAGRTGRANVLTF
once,TRBJ2-7,TRBV11-2,TRBD2,TGTGCCAGCAGCCTTGGACTAGTCTACGAGCAGTACTTC,CASSLGLVYEQYF
.,TRBJ2-1,TRBV4-2,TRBD2,TGTGCCAGCAGCCCTAGCGGGGGGGCCTACTACAATGAGCAGTTCTTC,CASSPSGGAYYNEQFF
once,TRBJ2-5,TRBV7-2,TRBD2,TGTGCCAGCAGCTTAGGGACTAGCGGGAGGGACCAGTACTTC,CASSLGTSGRDQYF
.,TRBJ1-2,TRBV2,.,TGTGCCAGCACCCTCGGGGGGGAACTCTATGGCTACACCTTC,CASTLGGELYGYTF
.,TRBJ2-7,TRBV19,.,TGTGCCGCGGGGTCCTACGAGCAGTACTTC,CAAGSYEQYF
.,TRBJ1-2,TRBV18,TRBD1,TGTGCCAGCTCACCTTCCACAGGGGGCAATAACTATGGCTACACCTTC,CASSPSTGGNNYGYTF
.,TRBJ1-2,TRBV19,.,TGTGCCAGTAGTATTGGCGGACAAAACACCTTC,CASSIGGQNTF
.,TRBJ1-5,TRBV10-3,TRBD1,TGTGCCATCAGTGAGTTCCGGGACAGTAATCAGCCCCAGCATTTT,CAISEFRDSNQPQHF
.,TRBJ1-2,TRBV14,.,TGTGCCAGCAGCCCGTGGGGGGGCCTGGACTATGGCTACACCTTC,CASSPWGGLDYGYTF
.,TRBJ1-4,TRBV6-5,TRBD1,TGTGCCAGCAGTTTAGGGGGCGTCTACCCTAATGAAAAACTGTTTTTT,CASSLGGVYPNEKLFF
.,TRBJ2-7,TRBV23-1,TRBD2,TGCGCCAGCAGTCAGCAACTAGCGGAGACCTACGAGCAGTACTTC,CASSQQLAETYEQYF
.,TRBJ2-5,TRBV5-1,.,TGCGCCAGCAGCTTGATGGAGCCACAAGAGACCCAGTACTTC,CASSLMEPQETQYF
.,TRBJ1-1,TRBV7-8,TRBD1,TGTGCCAGCAGCTTAATCGTGGACAGGGGCGGCACTGAAGCTTTCTTT,CASSLIVDRGGTEAFF